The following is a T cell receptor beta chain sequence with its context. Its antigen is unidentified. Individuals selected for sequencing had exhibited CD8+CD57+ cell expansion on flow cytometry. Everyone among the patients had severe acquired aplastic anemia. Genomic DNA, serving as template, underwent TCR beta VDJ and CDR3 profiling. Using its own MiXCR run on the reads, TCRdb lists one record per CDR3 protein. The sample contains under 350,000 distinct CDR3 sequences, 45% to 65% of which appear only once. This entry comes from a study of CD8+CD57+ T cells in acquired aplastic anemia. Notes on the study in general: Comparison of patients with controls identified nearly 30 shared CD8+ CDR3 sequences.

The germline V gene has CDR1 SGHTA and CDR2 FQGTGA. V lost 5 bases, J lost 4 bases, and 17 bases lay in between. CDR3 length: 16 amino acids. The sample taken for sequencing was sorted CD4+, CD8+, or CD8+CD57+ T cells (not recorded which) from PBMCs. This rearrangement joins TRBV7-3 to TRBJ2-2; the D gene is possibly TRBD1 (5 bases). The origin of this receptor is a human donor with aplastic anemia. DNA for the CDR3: TGTGCCAGCAGCCTTCTTGGGGCTGCCGGCACCGGGGAGCTGTTTTTT. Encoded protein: CASSLLGAAGTGELFF.